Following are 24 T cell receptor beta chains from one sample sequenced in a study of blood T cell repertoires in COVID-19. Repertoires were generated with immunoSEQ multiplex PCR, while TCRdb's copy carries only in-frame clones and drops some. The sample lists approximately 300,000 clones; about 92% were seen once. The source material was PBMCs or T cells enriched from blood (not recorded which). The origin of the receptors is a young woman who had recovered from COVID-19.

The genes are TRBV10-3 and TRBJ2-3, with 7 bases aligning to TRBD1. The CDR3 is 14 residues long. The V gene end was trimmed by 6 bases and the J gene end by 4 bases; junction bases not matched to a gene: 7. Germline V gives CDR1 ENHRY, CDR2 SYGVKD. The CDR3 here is CAIRDDRVADTQYF. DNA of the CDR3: TGTGCCATCAGGGACGACAGGGTTGCAGATACGCAGTATTTT.

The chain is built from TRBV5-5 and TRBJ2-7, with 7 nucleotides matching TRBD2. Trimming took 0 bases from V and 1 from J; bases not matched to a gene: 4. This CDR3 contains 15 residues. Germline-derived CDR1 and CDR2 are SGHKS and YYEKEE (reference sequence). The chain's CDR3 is CASSLVLAASYEQYF. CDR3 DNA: TGTGCCAGCAGCTTGGTGCTAGCGGCTTCCTACGAGCAGTACTTC.

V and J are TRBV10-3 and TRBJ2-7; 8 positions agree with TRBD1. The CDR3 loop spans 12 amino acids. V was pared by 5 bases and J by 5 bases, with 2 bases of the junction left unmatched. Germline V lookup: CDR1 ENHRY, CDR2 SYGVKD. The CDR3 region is CAISKQGDEQYF. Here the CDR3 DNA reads TGTGCCATCAGTAAACAGGGGGACGAGCAGTACTTC.

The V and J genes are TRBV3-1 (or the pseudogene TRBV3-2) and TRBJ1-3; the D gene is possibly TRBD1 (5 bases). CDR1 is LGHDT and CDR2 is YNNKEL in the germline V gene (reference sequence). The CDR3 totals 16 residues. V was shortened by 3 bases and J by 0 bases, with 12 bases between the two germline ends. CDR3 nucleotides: TGTGCCAGCAGCCATCAGGGTATCAGCTCTGGAAACACCATATATTTT. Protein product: CASSHQGISSGNTIYF.

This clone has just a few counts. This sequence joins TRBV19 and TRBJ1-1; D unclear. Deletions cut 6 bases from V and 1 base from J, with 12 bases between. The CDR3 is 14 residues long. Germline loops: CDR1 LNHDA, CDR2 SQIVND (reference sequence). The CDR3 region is CASSPTSGNTEAFF. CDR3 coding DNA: TGTGCCAGTAGCCCAACCTCCGGGAACACTGAAGCTTTCTTT.

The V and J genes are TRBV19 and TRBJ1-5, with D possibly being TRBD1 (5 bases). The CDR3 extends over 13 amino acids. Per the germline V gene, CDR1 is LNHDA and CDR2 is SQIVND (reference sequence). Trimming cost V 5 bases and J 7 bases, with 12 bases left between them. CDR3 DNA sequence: TGTGCCAGTAGTGAGTTCAGGGAACAGCCCCAGCATTTT. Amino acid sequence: CASSEFREQPQHF. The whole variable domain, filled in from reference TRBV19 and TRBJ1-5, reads DGGITQSPKYLFRKEGQNVTLSCEQNLNHDAMYWYRQDPGQGLRLIYYSQIVNDFQKGDIAEGYSVSREKKESFPLTVTSAQKNPTAFYLCASSEFREQPQHFGDGTRLSIL.

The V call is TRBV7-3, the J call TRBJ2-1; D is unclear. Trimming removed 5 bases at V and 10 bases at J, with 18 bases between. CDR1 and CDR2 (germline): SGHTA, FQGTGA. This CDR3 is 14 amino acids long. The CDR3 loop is CASSLSPADGEQFF. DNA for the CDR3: TGTGCCAGCAGCCTCTCCCCGGCGGATGGGGAGCAGTTCTTC. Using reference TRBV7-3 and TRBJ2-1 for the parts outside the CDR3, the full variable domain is GAGVSQTPSNKVTEKGKYVELRCDPISGHTALYWYRQSLGQGPEFLIYFQGTGAADDSGLPNDRFFAVRPEGSVSTLKIQRTERGDSAVYLCASSLSPADGEQFFGPGTRLTVL.

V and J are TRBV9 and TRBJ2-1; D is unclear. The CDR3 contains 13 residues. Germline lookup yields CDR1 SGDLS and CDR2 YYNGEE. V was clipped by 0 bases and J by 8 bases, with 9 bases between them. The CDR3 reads CASSVGAPDEQFF. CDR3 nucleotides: TGTGCCAGCAGCGTAGGAGCCCCCGATGAGCAGTTCTTC.

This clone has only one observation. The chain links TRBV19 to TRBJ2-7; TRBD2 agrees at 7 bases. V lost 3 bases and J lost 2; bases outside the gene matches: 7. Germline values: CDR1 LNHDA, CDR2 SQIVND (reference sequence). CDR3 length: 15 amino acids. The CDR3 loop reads CASSILAGPTYEQYF. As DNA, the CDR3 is TGTGCCAGTAGTATCTTAGCGGGCCCCACCTACGAGCAGTACTTC.

The CDR3 here is CASSTGTPGETQYF. The CDR3 coding sequence is TGTGCCAGCAGCACTGGGACTCCGGGGGAGACCCAGTACTTC. J is TRBJ2-5 and V is TRBV2, with D perhaps TRBD2 (6 bases). The CDR3 contains 14 residues. CDR1 SNHLY and CDR2 FYNNEI come from the germline V gene. The V end lost 6 bases, the J end lost 5 bases, and 16 bases lay between the germline ends.

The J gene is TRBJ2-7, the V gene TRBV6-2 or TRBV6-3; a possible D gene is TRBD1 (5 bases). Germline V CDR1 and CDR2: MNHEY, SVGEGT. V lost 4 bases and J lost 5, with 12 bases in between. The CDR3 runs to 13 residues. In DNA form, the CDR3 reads TGTGCCAGCAGTTCGCCCACAGGCCACGAGCAGTACTTC. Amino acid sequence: CASSSPTGHEQYF.

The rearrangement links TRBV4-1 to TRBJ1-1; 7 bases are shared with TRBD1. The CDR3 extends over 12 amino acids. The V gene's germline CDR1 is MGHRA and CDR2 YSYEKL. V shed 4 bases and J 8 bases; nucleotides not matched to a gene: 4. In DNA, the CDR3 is TGCGCCAGCAGCCCGCGGACAGGAGAAGCTTTCTTT. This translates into CASSPRTGEAFF.

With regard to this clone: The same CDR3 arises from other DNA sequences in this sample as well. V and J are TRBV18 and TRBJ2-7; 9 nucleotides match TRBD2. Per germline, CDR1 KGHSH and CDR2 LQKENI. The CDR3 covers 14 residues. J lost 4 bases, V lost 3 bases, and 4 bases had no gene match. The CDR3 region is CASSPPGLAYEQYF. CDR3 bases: TGTGCCAGCTCACCGCCGGGACTAGCTTACGAGCAGTACTTC.

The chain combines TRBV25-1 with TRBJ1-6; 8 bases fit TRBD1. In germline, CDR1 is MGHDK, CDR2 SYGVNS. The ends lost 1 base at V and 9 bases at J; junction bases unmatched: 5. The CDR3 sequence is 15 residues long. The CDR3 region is CASSESPGGGSPLHF. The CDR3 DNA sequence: TGTGCCAGCAGTGAATCCCCAGGGGGCGGTTCACCCCTCCACTTT.

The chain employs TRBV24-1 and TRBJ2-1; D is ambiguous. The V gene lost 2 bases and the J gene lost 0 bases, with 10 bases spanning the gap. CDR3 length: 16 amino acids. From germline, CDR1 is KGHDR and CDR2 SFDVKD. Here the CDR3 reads CATSDSPVASYNEQFF. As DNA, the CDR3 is TGTGCCACCAGTGATTCGCCCGTGGCCTCCTACAATGAGCAGTTCTTC.

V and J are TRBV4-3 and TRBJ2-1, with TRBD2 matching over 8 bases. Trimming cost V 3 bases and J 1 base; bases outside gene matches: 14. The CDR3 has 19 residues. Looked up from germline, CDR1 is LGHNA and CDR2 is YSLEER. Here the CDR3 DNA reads TGCGCCAGCAGCCACAATAAATACTTTAGCGGGAATTCCTACAATGAGCAGTTCTTC. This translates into CASSHNKYFSGNSYNEQFF.

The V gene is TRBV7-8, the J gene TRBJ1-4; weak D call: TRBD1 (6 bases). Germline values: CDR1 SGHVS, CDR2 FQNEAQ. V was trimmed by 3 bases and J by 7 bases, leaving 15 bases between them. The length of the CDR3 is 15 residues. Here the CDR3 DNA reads TGTGCCAGCAGCTTCCGGGGGGCGGCGGGTGAAAAACTGTTTTTT. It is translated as CASSFRGAAGEKLFF.

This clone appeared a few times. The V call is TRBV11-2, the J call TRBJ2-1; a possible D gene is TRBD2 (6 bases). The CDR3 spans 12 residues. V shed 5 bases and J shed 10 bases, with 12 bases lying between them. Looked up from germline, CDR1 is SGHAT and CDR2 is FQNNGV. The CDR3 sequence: CASSRTSPEQFF. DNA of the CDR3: TGTGCCAGCAGCCGCACTAGCCCCGAGCAGTTCTTC.

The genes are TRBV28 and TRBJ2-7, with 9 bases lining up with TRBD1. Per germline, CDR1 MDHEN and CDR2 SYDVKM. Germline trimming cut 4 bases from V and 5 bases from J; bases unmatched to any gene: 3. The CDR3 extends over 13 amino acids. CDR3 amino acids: CASSSRDRDEQYF. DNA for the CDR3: TGTGCCAGCAGTTCCCGGGACAGGGACGAGCAGTACTTC. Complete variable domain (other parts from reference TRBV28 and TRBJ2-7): DVKVTQSSRYLVKRTGEKVFLECVQDMDHENMFWYRQDPGLGLRLIYFSYDVKMKEKGDIPEGYSVSREKKERFSLILESASTNQTSMYLCASSSRDRDEQYFGPGTRLTVT.

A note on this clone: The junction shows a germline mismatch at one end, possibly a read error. For the CDR3, the DNA is TGTGCTAGCAGCAAAAATGCTCCCGGGACAGGGGTGGCCTACGAGCAGTACTTC. Its protein is CASSKNAPGTGVAYEQYF. This chain joins TRBV7-7 and TRBJ2-7; 10 nucleotides match TRBD1. From germline, CDR1 is SSHAT and CDR2 FNYEAQ (reference sequence). This CDR3 is built from 18 residues.

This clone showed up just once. CDR3 protein: CASSYDTTDTQYF. Written as DNA, the CDR3 is TGTGCCAGCAGTTACGACACTACAGATACGCAGTATTTT. The chain is built from TRBV27 and TRBJ2-3; D unclear. CDR1 and CDR2 (germline): MNHEY, SMNVEV (reference sequence). V was pared by 4 bases and J by 3 bases, with 8 bases between. This CDR3 has 13 residues.

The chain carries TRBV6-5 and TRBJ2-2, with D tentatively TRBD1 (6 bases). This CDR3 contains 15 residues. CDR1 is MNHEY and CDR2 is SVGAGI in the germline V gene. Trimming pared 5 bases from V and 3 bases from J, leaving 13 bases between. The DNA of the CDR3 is TGTGCCAGCAGTCGACAGGATCTGGACACCGGGGAGCTGTTTTTT. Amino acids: CASSRQDLDTGELFF.

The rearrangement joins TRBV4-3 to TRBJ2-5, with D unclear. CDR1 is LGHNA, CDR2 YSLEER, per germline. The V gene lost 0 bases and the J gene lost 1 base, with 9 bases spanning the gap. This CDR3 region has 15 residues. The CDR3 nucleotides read TGCGCCAGCAGCCAAGAAGGCAGCGTCCAAGAGACCCAGTACTTC. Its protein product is CASSQEGSVQETQYF.

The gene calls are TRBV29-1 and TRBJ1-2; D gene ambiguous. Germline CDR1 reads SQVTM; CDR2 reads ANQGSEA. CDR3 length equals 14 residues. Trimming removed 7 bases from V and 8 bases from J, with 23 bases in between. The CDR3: CSAGPAETPGGYTF. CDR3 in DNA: TGCAGCGCTGGCCCCGCGGAGACTCCGGGAGGCTACACCTTC.